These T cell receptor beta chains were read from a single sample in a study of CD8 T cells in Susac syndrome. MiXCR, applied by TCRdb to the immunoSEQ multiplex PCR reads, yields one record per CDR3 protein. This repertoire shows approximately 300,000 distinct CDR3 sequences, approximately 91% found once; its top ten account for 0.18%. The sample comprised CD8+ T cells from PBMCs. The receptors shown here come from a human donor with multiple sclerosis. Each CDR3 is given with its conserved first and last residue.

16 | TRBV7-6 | CASSLDTSGATGELFF
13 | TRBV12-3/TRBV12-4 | CASSLWRDYEQYF
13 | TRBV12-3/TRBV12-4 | CASTSDRGQPQHF
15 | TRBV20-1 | CSARPRTGADYGYTF
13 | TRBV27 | CASSGGHYYGYTF
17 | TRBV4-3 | CASSQDIPLAGGETQYF
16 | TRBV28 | CASSSDGLAVFYEQYF
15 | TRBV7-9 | CASSSPGDSIGELFF
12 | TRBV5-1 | CASSLAGSEAFF
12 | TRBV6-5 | CASSSTSGELFF
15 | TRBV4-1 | CASSTQHRGLETQYF
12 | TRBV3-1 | CASSRGDDTQYF
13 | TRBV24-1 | CATSDGPEETQYF
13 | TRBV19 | CATITRELRSYTF
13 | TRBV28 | CASSPTGGQPQHF
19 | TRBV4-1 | CASSQLRPLDREGSETQYF
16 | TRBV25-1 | CASTLIRSGRYNEQFF
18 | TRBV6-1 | CASSRRTGYGRSDDEQFF
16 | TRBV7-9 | CASSSALDRDPYEQYF
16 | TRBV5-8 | CASSPGDSATNEKLFF
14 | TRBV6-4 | CASSVGLAGDTQYF
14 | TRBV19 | CASSAGGLWGEQFF
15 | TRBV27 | CASSLSSGGYNEQFF
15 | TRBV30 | CAWTPTGILYNEQFF
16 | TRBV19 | CASTEQGAAINTEAFF
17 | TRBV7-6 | CASSPIGLTGAQETQYF
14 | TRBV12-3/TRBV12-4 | CASSPLGQAYEQYF
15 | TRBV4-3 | CASSQEQGTLYEQYF
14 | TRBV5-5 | CASSLDSPSDEQYF
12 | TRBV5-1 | CASTRDPYEQYF
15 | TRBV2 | CASSEFRGREGTQYF
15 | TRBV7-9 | CASSLVKEGSGELFF
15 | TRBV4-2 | CASSQNRGLGNEQFF
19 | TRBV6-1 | CASTLMGVRNPIPNTEAFF
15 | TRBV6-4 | CALRVDPTPNYGYTF
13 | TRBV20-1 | CSAIAGDYNEQFF
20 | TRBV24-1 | CATSDSGLAGSTLNTGELLF
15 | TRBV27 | CASSPLGGIQETQYF
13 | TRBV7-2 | CASAPGGGQPQHF
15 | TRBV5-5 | CASSFTGVGNQPQHF
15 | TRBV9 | CASSALQGVGTEAFF
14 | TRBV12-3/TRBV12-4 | CASSYPGSGETQYF
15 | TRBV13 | CASSGDRGRWNEQFF
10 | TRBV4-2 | CASSHDTQYF
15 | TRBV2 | CASSDDSANTGELFF
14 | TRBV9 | CASSVEGTPYEQYF